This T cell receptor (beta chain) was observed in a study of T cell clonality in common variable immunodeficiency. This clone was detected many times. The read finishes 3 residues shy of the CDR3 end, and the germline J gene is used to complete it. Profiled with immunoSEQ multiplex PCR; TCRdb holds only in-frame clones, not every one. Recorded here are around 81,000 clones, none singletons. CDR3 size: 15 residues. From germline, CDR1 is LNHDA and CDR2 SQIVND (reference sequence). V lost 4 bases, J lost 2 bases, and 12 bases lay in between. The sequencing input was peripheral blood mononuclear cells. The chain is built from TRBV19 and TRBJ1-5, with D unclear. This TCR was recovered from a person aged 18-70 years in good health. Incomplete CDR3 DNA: TGTGCCAGTAGTACCCTTTTGGCAGGCAATCAGCCC. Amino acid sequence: CASSTLLAGNQP. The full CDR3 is CASSTLLAGNQPQHF.